This T cell receptor (beta chain) was identified during a study of a mutant IDH1 vaccine in newly diagnosed glioma. As for the study in general: Eight vaccine doses were administered to patients at weeks 1, 3, 5, 7, 11, 15, 19 and 23. Antecedent treatment encompassed radiotherapy, temozolomide, or their combination; the majority received both.

As for time point: week 11, during vaccination. The content of each vaccine dose was 300 ug of mutant IDH1 20-mer peptide, and topical imiquimod accompanied it. The data were produced by immunoSEQ multiplex PCR, yet TCRdb's version contains in-frame clones alone and is incomplete. The sample lists 55,000 or so clones; roughly 90% were seen once. General observations from the study: Detectable vaccine-induced immune responses arose in around 95% of patients. Top-clonotype changes in peripheral T cells seemed unrelated to pseudoprogression.

V lost 2 bases, J lost 4 bases, and 3 bases stayed unmatched. From germline, CDR1 is SGHVS and CDR2 FQNEAQ. This CDR3 contains 17 residues. Remarks on this clone: The target antigen is unknown.

The rearrangement joins TRBV7-8 to TRBJ2-1; 15 positions match TRBD2. This clonotype was obtained from a man aged 50 or older with glioma. This specimen was PBMCs, taken from a glioma patient whose treatment included an IDH1 peptide vaccine. The DNA for the CDR3 is TGTGCCAGCAGCTTATGGACTAGCGGGAGGGTTTACAATGAGCAGTTCTTC. Its translation: CASSLWTSGRVYNEQFF.